The 5 T cell receptor beta chains below all came from one sample that was sequenced in a study of shared clonotypes between healthy human individuals. TCRdb's table, derived via immunoSEQ multiplex PCR, lists solely in-frame clones and lacks some. The sample lists 470,000 or so clones, roughly 80% occurring once. The sample comprised PBMCs. These receptors all come from a middle-aged woman in good health. Some clones in this sample may be carry-over from other donors' samples.

DNA of the CDR3: TGTGCCAGTAGCCCGCTCCATTTAGCTAGCGGGGCCTACGAGCAGTACTTC. This codes for CASSPLHLASGAYEQYF. This chain connects TRBV19 to TRBJ2-7, with TRBD2 identical over 9 bases. Germline CDR1 is LNHDA and CDR2 is SQIVND (reference sequence). The CDR3 contains 17 residues. Germline trimming cut 6 bases from V and 2 bases from J; bases unmatched to any gene: 14.

As to this clone: A single base is all that separates this from a far larger clone, so a read error is likely. The genes are TRBV28 and TRBJ2-7; 8 nucleotides match TRBD1. Trimming removed 10 bases from V and 2 bases from J; junction bases left unmatched: 7. The germline V gene has CDR1 MDHEN and CDR2 SYDVKM. The CDR3 covers 13 residues. CDR3 sequence: CATRTGHTYEQYF. Written as DNA, the CDR3 is TGTGCCACCCGGACAGGGCATACCTACGAGCAGTACTTC.

This chain uses TRBV5-1 with TRBJ2-2, with D maybe TRBD2 (6 bases). V was pared by 0 bases and J by 2 bases, with 14 bases between. Germline values: CDR1 SGHRS, CDR2 YFSETQ. This CDR3 region has 17 residues. The CDR3: CASSLANGGSNTGELFF. For the CDR3, the DNA is TGCGCCAGCAGCTTGGCCAACGGGGGTTCTAACACCGGGGAGCTGTTTTTT.

The rearrangement uses TRBV7-7 and TRBJ2-5; 9 bases map to TRBD1. The junction had 2 bases not matched to a gene; V was cut back by 5 bases and J by 4 bases. This CDR3 is built from 13 residues. Germline V gives CDR1 SSHAT, CDR2 FNYEAQ (reference sequence). The CDR3 protein is CASSADRGETQYF. CDR3 DNA: TGTGCCAGCAGCGCGGACAGGGGAGAGACCCAGTACTTC.

The genes are TRBV29-1 and TRBJ2-1; possible D gene TRBD2, 5 bases. Trimming took off 5 bases at V and 0 bases at J, with 14 bases between the two ends. Germline-derived CDR1 and CDR2 are SQVTM and ANQGSEA. The CDR3 extends over 15 amino acids. As DNA, the CDR3 is TGCAGCGTTCCCAGCGGCTCGAGCTCCTACAATGAGCAGTTCTTC. It encodes CSVPSGSSSYNEQFF.